The 28 T cell receptor beta chains below all came from one sample that was sequenced in a study of shared clonotypes between healthy human individuals. This table comes from immunoSEQ multiplex PCR, and its TCRdb copy is limited to in-frame clones, with some not included. Here the sample spans 2 million to 2.5 million clones, about 90% being singletons. Sequencing was performed on naive CD4+ T cells from PBMCs. The subset here: CD45RA+ positively selected. The receptors were sampled from a man aged 18 to 29 in good health. Some clones in this sample may be carry-over from other donors' samples.

V is TRBV5-1 and J is TRBJ2-5; 11 bases line up with TRBD2. The CDR3 runs 17 residues. The J segment lost 4 bases and the V segment lost 4 bases, leaving 12 bases of the junction unmatched. Germline CDR1 and CDR2: SGHRS and YFSETQ. The CDR3: CASSLGSLAGVSETQYF. CDR3 nucleotide sequence: TGCGCCAGCAGCCTGGGCTCACTAGCGGGAGTTTCAGAGACCCAGTACTTC.

The chain uses TRBV19 and TRBJ2-1; D gene ambiguous. Trimming shortened V by 4 bases and J by 7 bases, and 11 bases separated the two germline ends. The CDR3 runs 13 residues. In germline, CDR1 is LNHDA, CDR2 SQIVND (reference sequence). In nucleotides, the CDR3 is TGTGCCAGTAGTAAGTGGGAAGGGAATGAGCAGTTCTTC. Protein product: CASSKWEGNEQFF.

V and J are TRBV2 and TRBJ1-6; TRBD1 agrees at 12 bases. Germline CDR1 SNHLY, CDR2 FYNNEI. The CDR3 contains 14 residues. The V and J ends lost 7 bases and 9 bases, in that order; junction bases with no gene match: 4. The CDR3 DNA sequence: TGTGCCAGCATGCCGGGACAGGGGGCTTCACCCCTCCACTTT. Translated: CASMPGQGASPLHF.

The chain employs TRBV11-2 and TRBJ2-1, with TRBD2 matching over 8 bases. Germline trimming cut 5 bases from V and 7 bases from J; bases unmatched to any gene: 10. CDR1 is SGHAT, CDR2 FQNNGV, per germline. The CDR3 consists of 15 residues. DNA of the CDR3: TGTGCCAGCAGCGGTCTAGCGGGCCAAGGGAATGAGCAGTTCTTC. Its protein is CASSGLAGQGNEQFF.

The chain couples TRBV5-1 to TRBJ2-7; D unclear. Germline-derived CDR1 and CDR2 are SGHRS and YFSETQ. Trimming left V 4 bases short and J 3 bases short, with 14 bases between. This CDR3 is 14 amino acids long. The CDR3 nucleotides read TGCGCCAGCAGCCTGGACCTAGGTGGCTACGAGCAGTACTTC. Protein: CASSLDLGGYEQYF.

This clone has a single count. The chain combines TRBV25-1 with TRBJ2-3, with D uncertain. This CDR3 contains 13 residues. Germline V gene data show CDR1 as MGHDK and CDR2 as SYGVNS. V was cut by 3 bases and J by 6 bases, with 10 bases left in between. CDR3 sequence reads: CASSDPGRDTQYF. In DNA form, the CDR3 reads TGTGCCAGCAGTGATCCCGGACGGGATACGCAGTATTTT.

This chain connects TRBV5-1 to TRBJ2-2; 8 positions agree with TRBD1. CDR3 length equals 16 residues. Germline V gives CDR1 SGHRS, CDR2 YFSETQ. V gave up 2 bases and J gave up 1 base; unmatched junction bases: 4. The CDR3: CASSLGQGRNTGELFF. CDR3 nucleotide sequence: TGCGCCAGCAGCTTAGGACAGGGTAGGAACACCGGGGAGCTGTTTTTT.

On this clone: Other DNA sequences from this sample encode an identical CDR3 as well. This chain joins TRBV7-2 and TRBJ1-3; unclear D gene. Germline CDR1 SGHTA, CDR2 FQGNSA. This CDR3 comprises 13 residues. Trimming stripped 5 bases from V and 0 bases from J, with 5 bases between. In DNA, the CDR3 is TGTGCCAGCAGCCCCAACTCTGGAAACACCATATATTTT. Its translation is CASSPNSGNTIYF.

The chain carries TRBV19 and TRBJ2-1; possible D gene TRBD2, 7 bases. Germline CDR1 LNHDA, CDR2 SQIVND (reference sequence). The CDR3 spans 16 residues. Trimming stripped 7 bases from V and 10 bases from J, with 26 bases between. Written as DNA, the CDR3 is TGTGCCAGTACCGCTTTAGGTGGGGGGGCGCGGAAAGAGCAGTTCTTC. Protein: CASTALGGGARKEQFF.

The genes are TRBV11-2 and TRBJ1-5; 8 bases match TRBD1. V shed 5 bases, J shed 7 bases, and the junction held 10 bases outside the gene matches. This CDR3 has 15 amino acids. The germline CDR1 and CDR2 sequences are SGHAT and FQNNGV. CDR3 loop: CASSRTTGGGQPQHF. CDR3 DNA sequence: TGTGCCAGCAGCCGTACTACAGGGGGTGGGCAGCCCCAGCATTTT.

This clone has just a few counts. V and J are TRBV6-1 and TRBJ1-1, with D perhaps TRBD1 (5 bases). Germline lookup yields CDR1 MNHNS and CDR2 SASEGT. Deletions cut 2 bases from V and 10 bases from J, with 11 bases between. The CDR3 runs to 12 residues. Here the CDR3 reads CASSERRGRAFF. The DNA for the CDR3 is TGTGCCAGCAGTGAAAGAAGGGGAAGAGCTTTCTTT.

The gene calls are TRBV5-8 and TRBJ1-3; TRBD1 matches at 8 bases. Germline lookup yields CDR1 SGHTS and CDR2 YDEGEE. This CDR3 contains 15 residues. The V and J ends lost 0 bases and 10 bases, in that order; junction bases with no gene match: 9. CDR3 amino acids: CASSLDGTGGLTIYF. The CDR3 nucleotides read TGTGCCAGCAGCTTGGATGGGACAGGTGGTTTGACCATATATTTT.

This chain uses TRBV6-5 with TRBJ2-7, with D perhaps given as TRBD1 or TRBD2 (5 bases each). This CDR3 has 14 residues. Germline loops: CDR1 MNHEY, CDR2 SVGAGI. Trimming cost V 6 bases and J 4 bases, with 16 bases left between them. The CDR3 nucleotides are TGTGCCAGCAGGGCCGGGACCAACTTTTACGAGCAGTACTTC. This gives the protein CASRAGTNFYEQYF.

This chain's CDR3 is CASSLAGGSDTIYF. DNA of the CDR3: TGTGCCAGCAGCTTAGCCGGGGGGTCCGACACCATATATTTT. The chain employs TRBV7-2 and TRBJ1-3; perhaps TRBD1 as D (5 bases). From germline, CDR1 is SGHTA and CDR2 FQGNSA. CDR3 size: 14 residues. V lost 0 bases and J 8 bases, leaving 11 bases between the germline ends.

As for this clone: The identical CDR3 is also encoded by other nucleotide sequences in the sample. The rearrangement uses TRBV7-9 and TRBJ1-1; 8 positions agree with TRBD1. The germline CDR1 and CDR2 sequences are SEHNR and FQNEAQ (reference sequence). Unmatched junction bases numbered 5, after V lost 5 bases and J lost 3 bases. This CDR3 region has 14 residues. CDR3 DNA: TGTGCCAGCAGCCGAAACAGGGGGGACACTGAAGCTTTCTTT. Its translation: CASSRNRGDTEAFF.

Details on this clone: This may be a read error, as it is one base from a much larger clone. This CDR3 is also generated by other DNA sequences in the sample. The chain recombines TRBV7-2 with TRBJ2-5; D not certain. CDR3 length: 11 amino acids. Germline lookup yields CDR1 SGHTA and CDR2 FQGNSA. V was cut by 4 bases and J by 0 bases, with 0 bases left in between. CDR3 protein: CASSYQETQYF. As DNA, the CDR3 is TGTGCCAGCAGCTACCAAGAGACCCAGTACTTC.

Comments on this clone: Other DNA sequences from this sample encode an identical CDR3 as well. The chain links TRBV5-4 to TRBJ2-1, with D possibly being TRBD2 (5 bases). The CDR3 has 15 residues. Trimming left V 4 bases short and J 0 bases short, with 11 bases between. From germline, CDR1 is SGHNT and CDR2 YYREEE (reference sequence). The CDR3 DNA reads TGTGCCAGCAGCCTAGCCGGGCGCTCCTACAATGAGCAGTTCTTC. Its protein product is CASSLAGRSYNEQFF.

The sample holds a few counts of this clone. CDR3 bases: TGTGCCAGCAGAGAGGTTGCGGTGGAGGGCTACACCTTC. Translated, it gives CASREVAVEGYTF. The V and J genes are TRBV6-1 and TRBJ1-2; no clear D gene. V shed 6 bases and J shed 8 bases, with 16 bases lying between them. The CDR3 runs 13 residues. CDR1 is MNHNS, CDR2 SASEGT, per germline.

This chain joins TRBV7-7 and TRBJ2-3; possibly TRBD2 for D (6 bases). The CDR3 spans 15 residues. Germline CDR1 and CDR2: SSHAT and FNYEAQ (reference sequence). The germline V and J ends were trimmed by 4 bases and 1 base, with 12 bases remaining between them. The CDR3 reads CASSYGGSGTDTQYF. The DNA of the CDR3 is TGTGCCAGCAGCTATGGGGGGTCGGGCACAGATACGCAGTATTTT.

On this clone itself: Other DNA sequences in this specimen translate into the identical CDR3. J is TRBJ2-7 and V is TRBV18; D may correspond to TRBD1 or TRBD2 (6 bases each). This CDR3 contains 15 residues. Trimming took 3 bases from V and 2 from J, leaving 14 bases between them. Germline V gene lookup returns CDR1 KGHSH and CDR2 LQKENI. CDR3 in DNA: TGTGCCAGCTCACCTGAAGCCGGGGGCCCCTACGAGCAGTACTTC. It specifies CASSPEAGGPYEQYF.

This chain uses TRBV6-5 with TRBJ1-4, with no clear D. V lost 6 bases, J lost 3 bases, and 11 bases lay in between. CDR1 is MNHEY, CDR2 SVGAGI, per germline. The CDR3 contains 14 residues. As DNA, the CDR3 is TGTGCCAGCAGGATGGTCGCGGCTAATGAAAAACTGTTTTTT. Its translation is CASRMVAANEKLFF.

The J gene is TRBJ1-4, the V gene TRBV19; no reliable D call. This CDR3 has 13 residues. V was pared by 4 bases and J by 4 bases, with 7 bases between. Germline assignment: CDR1 LNHDA and CDR2 SQIVND (reference sequence). CDR3 protein: CASSSEVNEKLFF. The DNA of the CDR3 is TGTGCCAGTAGTAGCGAGGTTAATGAAAAACTGTTTTTT.

Concerning this clone: Additional DNA sequences in this sample encode the identical CDR3. V and J are TRBV5-1 and TRBJ2-5, with D unclear. V was pared by 0 bases and J by 4 bases, with 7 bases between. The germline gives CDR1 SGHRS, CDR2 YFSETQ. The CDR3 runs 13 residues. CDR3 DNA: TGCGCCAGCAGCTTGGAAGTGAGAGAGACCCAGTACTTC. This codes for CASSLEVRETQYF.

Of note for this clone: This CDR3 is also generated by other DNA sequences in the sample. This chain uses TRBV2 with TRBJ1-2, with D possibly matching TRBD1 (6 bases). The germline V gene encodes CDR1 SNHLY and CDR2 FYNNEI. V lost 3 bases and J lost 2, with 7 bases in between. This CDR3 is built from 13 residues. The chain's CDR3 is CASSEQGNYGYTF. The CDR3 nucleotides read TGTGCCAGCAGTGAGCAGGGGAACTATGGCTACACCTTC.

V usage is TRBV6-6 and J usage is TRBJ2-7; tentative D call: TRBD1 (6 bases). V was cut by 0 bases and J by 2 bases, with 11 bases left in between. CDR1 is MNHNY, CDR2 SVGAGI, per germline (reference sequence). The length of the CDR3 is 15 residues. The CDR3 coding sequence is TGTGCCAGCAGTTACTCGGACAGAGCTACCTACGAGCAGTACTTC. This translates into CASSYSDRATYEQYF.

The gene calls are TRBV15 and TRBJ2-2; 7 bases are a match to TRBD1. The CDR3 is 18 amino acids. CDR1 is LNHNV and CDR2 is YYDKDF in the germline V gene (reference sequence). The trim removed 2 bases at V and 3 bases at J, leaving 12 bases unmatched. CDR3 sequence (DNA): TGTGCCACCAGCAGAACTCTGTTAGGGACAGTATACACCGGGGAGCTGTTTTTT. Protein sequence: CATSRTLLGTVYTGELFF.

This clone was seen more than once but under ten times. V gene TRBV6-6 combines with J gene TRBJ2-2, with D unresolved. The germline CDR1 and CDR2 sequences are MNHNY and SVGAGI (reference sequence). This CDR3 contains 15 residues. The V end lost 0 bases, the J end lost 0 bases, and 5 bases lay between the germline ends. The CDR3 sequence is CASSYSHPNTGELFF. In nucleotides, the CDR3 is TGTGCCAGCAGTTACTCACACCCGAACACCGGGGAGCTGTTTTTT.

The J gene is TRBJ1-4, the V gene TRBV7-2; D might be TRBD1 (5 bases). The CDR3 contains 14 residues. CDR1 and CDR2 (germline): SGHTA, FQGNSA. V lost 3 bases, J lost 8 bases, and 13 bases lay in between. Here the CDR3 DNA reads TGTGCCAGCAGCTTTGCGGGGGGAGTCGAAAAACTGTTTTTT. Protein sequence: CASSFAGGVEKLFF.